The clone carrying this TCR beta chain was found a few times. The antigen is undetermined. Random hexamers primed reverse transcription of about 0.5 to 1 ug RNA. In TCRdb, the immunoSEQ multiplex PCR reads were re-called with MiXCR into one record per CDR3 protein. This sample has fewer than 200,000 distinct CDR3 sequences; roughly 94% occur once, and the top ten carry 0.12%. This record belongs to a study of CD8 T cells in Susac syndrome. Study-wide results and limits: The study conceded that relatively few individuals underwent its TCR sequencing and HLA analysis.

V lost 0 bases, J lost 2 bases, and 1 base stayed unmatched. The CDR3 consists of 14 residues. Germline CDR1 is SGHNT and CDR2 is YYREEE (reference sequence). What was sequenced was CD4+ T cells from PBMCs. The TCR was taken from a human donor with Susac syndrome. This sequence joins TRBV5-4 and TRBJ1-2, with 7 bases aligning to TRBD1. The DNA of the CDR3 is TGTGCCAGCAGCTTGGGGGACAGCAACTATGGCTACACCTTC. This sequence encodes CASSLGDSNYGYTF.